These 27 T cell receptor beta chains originate from one sample sequenced in a study of glioma-infiltrating T cells after dendritic cell vaccination. Assay: immunoSEQ multiplex PCR; the TCRdb copy retains only in-frame clones and omits some. The sample yields more than 100,000 clones, roughly 80% seen once. The source material was blood, sampled before dendritic cell vaccination. The receptors were sampled from a human donor with glioblastoma.

This clone was observed a handful of times. The V and J genes are TRBV9 and TRBJ1-3; D unclear. Trimming took 0 bases from V and 0 from J, leaving 10 bases between them. Per the germline V gene, CDR1 is SGDLS and CDR2 is YYNGEE. The CDR3 runs 16 residues. For the CDR3, the DNA is TGTGCCAGCAGCGTAGAGAGTTTCCTCTCTGGAAACACCATATATTTT. Translating it yields CASSVESFLSGNTIYF.

This clone was recorded once. Germline is not matched at one junction end, which may reflect a read error. This sequence joins TRBV7-2 and TRBJ2-1; 7 bases fit TRBD2. Germline CDR1 reads SGHTA; CDR2 reads FQGNSA. There are 16 residues in the CDR3. The CDR3 is CASSKKAPSGSNGQFF. The CDR3 DNA reads as TGTGCCAGCAGCAAGAAGGCCCCTAGCGGTTCAAATGGGCAGTTCTTC.

The chain joins TRBV11-3 to TRBJ2-3, with TRBD2 matching over 9 bases. V was clipped by 3 bases and J by 3 bases; unmatched bases: 10. CDR3 length: 17 residues. The V gene's germline CDR1 is SGHNT and CDR2 YENEEA. CDR3 coding DNA: TGTGCCAGCAGCTTTCAGCCTTTAGCGGGGGAGACAGATACGCAGTATTTT. Its translation: CASSFQPLAGETDTQYF.

The genes are TRBV27 and TRBJ1-1, with D possibly being TRBD1 (6 bases). CDR1 is MNHEY, CDR2 SMNVEV, per germline (reference sequence). CDR3 size: 15 residues. Trimming shortened V by 0 bases and J by 1 base, and 9 bases separated the two germline ends. This CDR3 is CASSLSNRENTEAFF. In DNA, the CDR3 is TGTGCCAGCAGTTTATCGAACAGGGAGAACACTGAAGCTTTCTTT.

The V call is TRBV27, the J call TRBJ1-2; no reliable D call. This CDR3 has 14 residues. The ends were cut back, 2 bases at V and 8 bases at J, with 15 bases in the middle. Per germline, CDR1 MNHEY and CDR2 SMNVEV (reference sequence). The CDR3 coding sequence is TGTGCCAGCAGTTTAAGGGCGGGCCGGCAGGGCTACACCTTC. Protein product: CASSLRAGRQGYTF.

V gene TRBV30 combines with J gene TRBJ2-2; TRBD1 aligns across 7 bases. Trimming at V came to 8 bases and at J to 2 bases, leaving 8 bases not matched to a gene. The CDR3 contains 14 residues. Per germline, CDR1 GTSNPN and CDR2 SVGIG (reference sequence). The CDR3 sequence is CAGLGQLNTGELFF. The CDR3 DNA sequence: TGTGCCGGATTGGGACAGCTTAACACCGGGGAGCTGTTTTTT. Complete variable domain (other parts from reference TRBV30 and TRBJ2-2): SQTIHQWPATLVQPVGSPLSLECTVEGTSNPNLYWYRQAAGRGLQLLFYSVGIGQISSEVPQNLSASRPQDRQFILSSKKLLLSDSGFYLCAGLGQLNTGELFFGEGSRLTVL.

The V call is TRBV6-6, the J call TRBJ2-5; D uncertain. Germline CDR1 is MNHNY and CDR2 is SVGAGI (reference sequence). This CDR3 has 14 residues. The V and J ends lost 6 bases and 1 base respectively, with 12 bases between them. The CDR3 protein is CASRRIAVQETQYF. CDR3 DNA: TGTGCCAGCAGGCGAATAGCCGTCCAAGAGACCCAGTACTTC.

This clone was found once. The genes are TRBV27 and TRBJ2-3; 9 nucleotides align to TRBD1. Germline V gives CDR1 MNHEY, CDR2 SMNVEV (reference sequence). The CDR3 is made up of 14 amino acids. After removal of 6 bases from V and 6 bases from J, the junction contained 7 bases not matched to a gene. The CDR3 nucleotides are TGTGCCAGCAGACTACAGGGGGCCAAGGATACGCAGTATTTT. It translates to CASRLQGAKDTQYF.

V and J are TRBV2 and TRBJ1-4; a possible D gene is TRBD1 (5 bases). From germline, CDR1 is SNHLY and CDR2 FYNNEI. The CDR3 spans 15 residues. The V end lost 7 bases, the J end lost 2 bases, and 14 bases lay between the germline ends. CDR3 in amino acids: CASNTAGGTNEKLFF. CDR3 nucleotide sequence: TGTGCCAGCAACACCGCGGGGGGGACTAATGAAAAACTGTTTTTT.

This chain uses TRBV10-3 with TRBJ2-3, with 7 nucleotides matching TRBD2. This CDR3 is 16 amino acids long. The germline gives CDR1 ENHRY, CDR2 SYGVKD. The V and J ends lost 0 bases and 2 bases, in that order; junction bases with no gene match: 5. The CDR3 loop reads CAISESASGHTDTQYF. For the CDR3, the DNA is TGTGCCATCAGTGAGTCGGCTAGCGGACACACAGATACGCAGTATTTT.

V and J are TRBV11-2 and TRBJ1-2; 9 bases map to TRBD1. The CDR3 extends over 13 amino acids. V lost 5 bases and J lost 7; bases outside the gene matches: 5. Germline V gene lookup returns CDR1 SGHAT and CDR2 FQNNGV. CDR3 DNA: TGTGCCAGCAGCCCTAGACAGGGGGTTGGCTACACCTTC. Its protein product is CASSPRQGVGYTF.

This clone was picked up one time. The rearrangement uses TRBV5-1 and TRBJ1-6; maybe TRBD1 (6 bases). CDR3 length: 15 amino acids. V lost 4 bases and J 8 bases, leaving 16 bases between the germline ends. Germline CDR1 SGHRS, CDR2 YFSETQ. In DNA form, the CDR3 reads TGCGCCAGCAGCATCAGGGGTTATAGGGATTCACCCCTCCACTTT. Its protein is CASSIRGYRDSPLHF.

V usage is TRBV2 and J usage is TRBJ1-1, with unresolved D. Germline CDR1 SNHLY, CDR2 FYNNEI. This CDR3 is built from 18 residues. Trimming stripped 3 bases from V and 0 bases from J, with 20 bases between. The CDR3: CASSERVGHWLMNTEAFF. Written as DNA, the CDR3 is TGTGCCAGCAGTGAGAGAGTGGGCCACTGGCTTATGAACACTGAAGCTTTCTTT.

The rearrangement links TRBV19 to TRBJ2-1; 9 nucleotides line up with TRBD2. In germline, CDR1 is LNHDA, CDR2 SQIVND (reference sequence). The CDR3 spans 16 residues. V was pared by 5 bases and J by 4 bases, with 9 bases of the junction left unmatched. The CDR3: CASSVRIAGAYNEQFF. The CDR3 bases are TGTGCCAGTAGTGTACGTATAGCGGGGGCTTACAATGAGCAGTTCTTC.

This clone was recorded once. The chain carries TRBV5-1 and TRBJ1-1; 7 nucleotides agree with TRBD1. Germline CDR1 SGHRS, CDR2 YFSETQ. With 3 bases clipped from V and 0 bases from J, the junction kept 5 bases outside the gene matches. This CDR3 comprises 15 residues. The CDR3 sequence: CASSSGQEMNTEAFF. CDR3 bases: TGCGCCAGCAGCTCCGGACAGGAGATGAACACTGAAGCTTTCTTT.

The chain joins TRBV5-1 to TRBJ2-3; 10 bases map to TRBD2. Per germline, CDR1 SGHRS and CDR2 YFSETQ. This CDR3 region has 17 residues. Germline trimming cut 0 bases from V and 6 bases from J; bases unmatched to any gene: 10. CDR3 nucleotides: TGCGCCAGCAGCTTGGCCCTGACTAGCGGGTTTACCGATACGCAGTATTTT. Translating it yields CASSLALTSGFTDTQYF.

The chain is built from TRBV7-9 and TRBJ2-2; 8 bases agree with TRBD2. The V gene end was trimmed by 5 bases and the J gene end by 6 bases; junction bases not matched to a gene: 2. Germline CDR1 reads SEHNR; CDR2 reads FQNEAQ (reference sequence). The CDR3 totals 13 residues. The CDR3 sequence: CASSQLAAGELFF. In DNA form, the CDR3 reads TGTGCCAGCAGCCAACTAGCGGCCGGGGAGCTGTTTTTT.

This chain links TRBV18 with TRBJ2-7; TRBD1 agrees at 7 bases. The ends lost 6 bases at V and 0 bases at J; junction bases unmatched: 11. Germline loops: CDR1 KGHSH, CDR2 LQKENI. There are 16 residues in the CDR3. In nucleotides, the CDR3 is TGTGCCAGCTCTAGGAACAGGGGCCCCCTCTCCTACGAGCAGTACTTC. It translates to CASSRNRGPLSYEQYF.

J is TRBJ1-2 and V is TRBV10-2, with D perhaps TRBD1 (5 bases). The length of the CDR3 is 15 residues. The V and J ends lost 2 bases and 2 bases respectively, with 12 bases between them. The germline CDR1 and CDR2 sequences are WSHSY and SAAADI. In DNA form, the CDR3 reads TGCGCCAGCAGTGAGGGGGCAGCCTGGAACTATGGCTACACCTTC. Its protein is CASSEGAAWNYGYTF.

This clone was seen a single time. The rearrangement joins TRBV19 to TRBJ1-1; D remains ambiguous. Trimming pared 6 bases from V and 4 bases from J, leaving 6 bases between. Germline V gene lookup returns CDR1 LNHDA and CDR2 SQIVND (reference sequence). The CDR3 spans 11 residues. CDR3 sequence: CASRAATEAFF. The CDR3 nucleotides read TGTGCCAGTAGGGCCGCCACTGAAGCTTTCTTT.

The V call is TRBV13, the J call TRBJ1-2, with 9 bases aligning to TRBD1. The CDR3 loop spans 14 amino acids. V shed 7 bases, J shed 3 bases, and the junction held 6 bases outside the gene matches. The germline V gene has CDR1 PRHDT and CDR2 FYEKMQ (reference sequence). The CDR3 nucleotides read TGTGCCAGCAATCGGGACAGGGAACACTATGGCTACACCTTC. It codes for CASNRDREHYGYTF.

The sample holds a few counts of this clone. This rearrangement joins TRBV2 to TRBJ1-4; no definite D call. There are 12 residues in the CDR3. Germline V gene data show CDR1 as SNHLY and CDR2 as FYNNEI. Trimming took 7 bases from V and 8 from J, leaving 11 bases between them. CDR3 loop: CASKLLGEKLFF. CDR3 coding DNA: TGTGCCAGCAAATTGCTCGGGGAAAAACTGTTTTTT. Filled out from reference TRBV2 and TRBJ1-4, the complete variable domain reads EPEVTQTPSHQVTQMGQEVILRCVPISNHLYFYWYRQILGQKVEFLVSFYNNEISEKSEIFDDQFSVERPDGSNFTLKIRSTKLEDSAMYFCASKLLGEKLFFGSGTQLSVL.

This clone was observed once. The gene calls are TRBV6-1 and TRBJ1-1, with 9 bases that match TRBD1. The germline V gene encodes CDR1 MNHNS and CDR2 SASEGT. The CDR3 is 14 amino acids. Unmatched junction bases numbered 5, after V lost 6 bases and J lost 3 bases. The CDR3 is CASSIQGADTEAFF. DNA of the CDR3: TGTGCCAGCAGCATACAGGGGGCTGACACTGAAGCTTTCTTT.

This clone showed up just a few times. The chain has TRBV5-4 and TRBJ1-6; D gene unclear. The CDR3 contains 12 residues. Germline CDR1 SGHNT, CDR2 YYREEE (reference sequence). V lost 7 bases to trimming and J lost 9 bases, with 11 bases between them. CDR3 residues: CASYEEGSPLHF. Here the CDR3 DNA reads TGTGCCAGCTATGAGGAAGGTTCACCCCTCCACTTT.

This clone was found once. The chain joins TRBV7-3 to TRBJ2-1; 9 bases fit TRBD2. Per the germline V gene, CDR1 is SGHTA and CDR2 is FQGTGA. The J segment lost 7 bases and the V segment lost 2 bases, leaving 6 bases of the junction unmatched. CDR3 length: 15 amino acids. This CDR3 is CASSLGGTSLNEQFF. The CDR3 nucleotides read TGTGCCAGCAGCTTAGGGGGGACTAGCCTAAATGAGCAGTTCTTC.

The chain combines TRBV4-1 with TRBJ1-3; TRBD1 is a possible D gene (5 bases). The V and J ends lost 0 bases and 3 bases respectively, with 9 bases between them. Germline V gene lookup returns CDR1 MGHRA and CDR2 YSYEKL. This CDR3 contains 15 residues. The CDR3 loop is CASSQDRGYGNTIYF. In DNA, the CDR3 is TGCGCCAGCAGCCAAGATAGGGGTTATGGAAACACCATATATTTT.

This sequence joins TRBV7-9 and TRBJ1-1, with 8 bases lining up with TRBD1. V gave up 6 bases and J gave up 4 bases; unmatched junction bases: 7. The CDR3 sequence is 14 residues long. CDR1 is SEHNR and CDR2 is FQNEAQ in the germline V gene (reference sequence). CDR3 sequence: CASSGRTGFTEAFF. The DNA of the CDR3 is TGTGCCAGCAGTGGCAGGACAGGGTTCACTGAAGCTTTCTTT. The full variable domain, in which reference TRBV7-9 and TRBJ1-1 provide the parts outside the CDR3, is DTGVSQNPRHKITKRGQNVTFRCDPISEHNRLYWYRQTLGQGPEFLTYFQNEAQLEKSRLLSDRFSAERPKGSFSTLEIQRTEQGDSAMYLCASSGRTGFTEAFFGQGTRLTVV.